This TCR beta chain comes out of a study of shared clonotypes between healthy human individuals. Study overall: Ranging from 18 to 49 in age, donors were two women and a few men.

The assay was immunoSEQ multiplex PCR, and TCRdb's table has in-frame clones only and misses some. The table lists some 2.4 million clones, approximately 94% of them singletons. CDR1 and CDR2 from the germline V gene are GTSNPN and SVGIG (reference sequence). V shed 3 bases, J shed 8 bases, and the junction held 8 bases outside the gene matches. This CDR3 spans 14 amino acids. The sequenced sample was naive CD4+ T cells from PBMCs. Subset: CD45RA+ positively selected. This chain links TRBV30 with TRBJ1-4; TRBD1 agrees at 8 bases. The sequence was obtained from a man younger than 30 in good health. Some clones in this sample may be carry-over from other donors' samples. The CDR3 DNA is TGTGCCTGGAGCGACCGACAGGGGCGGGAAAAACTGTTTTTT. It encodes CAWSDRQGREKLFF.